Listed below are T cell receptor beta chains from one sample, sequenced in a study of T cell repertoires in cytomegalovirus infection. MiXCR, applied by TCRdb to the reads, yields one record per CDR3 protein. The top ten clones hold about 24% of a sample with about 490,000 distinct CDR3 sequences, 16% of them seen once. Sequencing was performed on CD8+ T cells from PBMCs. The receptors originated from a human donor in good health (CMV status not recorded). Some clones in this sample may be carry-over from other donors' samples. Each CDR3 is given without its conserved first and last residue.

TRBV6-1 | ASRPYGGAEETQY
TRBV4-2 | ASSHSTSGGEQY
TRBV7-2 | ASSFGPAYEQY
TRBV6-1 | ASRLRGINTEAF
TRBV28 | ATEPDRGSNQETQY
TRBV7-6 | ASSLLASGSIDTQY
TRBV5-6 | ASSYYYRDRGTYEQY
TRBV28 | ASSFSLRTDTQY
TRBV6-5 | ASSGPGHIETQY
TRBV27 | ASSLSMGQEAYEQY
TRBV30 | AWRGARTDYEQY
TRBV6-5 | ASSYGGAEYEQY
TRBV4-1 | ASSQDSRGFNQPQH
TRBV27 | ASSGGPGETQY